The clone carrying this TCR beta chain was detected a few times. No antigen is known for it. The CDR3 runs to 15 residues. Germline CDR1 is DFQATT and CDR2 is SNEGSKA (reference sequence). The germline V and J ends were trimmed by 5 bases and 0 bases, with 14 bases remaining between them. The sample is drawn from a study of response to subunit inactivated influenza vaccine. MiXCR, run by TCRdb on the RT-PCR reads, gives a single entry per CDR3 protein. The sample lists some 520,000 distinct CDR3 sequences; 15% to 20% were seen once. Whole-study findings and limits: Every seasonal influenza vaccination brings in few new T cells, the authors suggested.

This sample comprised CD4+ T cells sorted from PBMCs, obtained less than 30 months after vaccination. The rearrangement joins TRBV20-1 to TRBJ1-5; D unresolved. The clonotype originates from a man between 50 and 75 years old who received an inactivated influenza vaccine. CDR3: CSAYAGRYSNQPQHF. CDR3 coding DNA: TGCAGTGCTTACGCGGGGAGGTATAGCAATCAGCCCCAGCATTTT.